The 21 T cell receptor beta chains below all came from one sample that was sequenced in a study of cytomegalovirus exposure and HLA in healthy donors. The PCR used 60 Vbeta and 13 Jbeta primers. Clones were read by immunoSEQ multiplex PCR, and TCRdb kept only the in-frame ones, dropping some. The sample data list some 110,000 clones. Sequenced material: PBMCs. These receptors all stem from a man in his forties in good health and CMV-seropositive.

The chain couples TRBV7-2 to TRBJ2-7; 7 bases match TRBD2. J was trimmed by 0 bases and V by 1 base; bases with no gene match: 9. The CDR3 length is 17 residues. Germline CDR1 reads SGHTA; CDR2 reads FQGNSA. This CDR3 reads CASSLGLAAFSSYEQYF. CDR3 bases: TGTGCCAGCAGCTTAGGGCTAGCGGCCTTCTCCTCCTACGAGCAGTACTTC. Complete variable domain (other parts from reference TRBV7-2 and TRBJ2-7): GAGVSQSPSNKVTEKGKDVELRCDPISGHTALYWYRQSLGQGLEFLIYFQGNSAPDKSGLPSDRFSAERTGGSVSTLTIQRTQQEDSAVYLCASSLGLAAFSSYEQYFGPGTRLTVT.

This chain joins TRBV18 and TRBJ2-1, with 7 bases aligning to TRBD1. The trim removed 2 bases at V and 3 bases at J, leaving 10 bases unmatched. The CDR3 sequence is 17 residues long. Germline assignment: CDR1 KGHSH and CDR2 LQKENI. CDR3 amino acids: CASSPSITGESYNEQFF. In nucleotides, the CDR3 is TGTGCCAGCTCACCATCGATTACAGGGGAGAGCTACAATGAGCAGTTCTTC.

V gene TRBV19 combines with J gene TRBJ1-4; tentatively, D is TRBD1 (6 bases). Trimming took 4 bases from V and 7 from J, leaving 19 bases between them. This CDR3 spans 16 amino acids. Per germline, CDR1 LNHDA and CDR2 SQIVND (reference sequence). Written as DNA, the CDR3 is TGTGCCAGTAGTACAATATACAGGGACGGAGTTGAAAAACTGTTTTTT. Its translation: CASSTIYRDGVEKLFF. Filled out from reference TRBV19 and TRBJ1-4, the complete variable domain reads DGGITQSPKYLFRKEGQNVTLSCEQNLNHDAMYWYRQDPGQGLRLIYYSQIVNDFQKGDIAEGYSVSREKKESFPLTVTSAQKNPTAFYLCASSTIYRDGVEKLFFGSGTQLSVL.

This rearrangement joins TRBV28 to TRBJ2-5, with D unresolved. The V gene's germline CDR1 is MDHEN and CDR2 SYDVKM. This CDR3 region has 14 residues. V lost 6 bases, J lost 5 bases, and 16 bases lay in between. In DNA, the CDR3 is TGTGCCAGCAGCATACTCGGGTTTGGGGAGACCCAGTACTTC. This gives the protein CASSILGFGETQYF. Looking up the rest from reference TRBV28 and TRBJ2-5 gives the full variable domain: DVKVTQSSRYLVKRTGEKVFLECVQDMDHENMFWYRQDPGLGLRLIYFSYDVKMKEKGDIPEGYSVSREKKERFSLILESASTNQTSMYLCASSILGFGETQYFGPGTRLLVL.

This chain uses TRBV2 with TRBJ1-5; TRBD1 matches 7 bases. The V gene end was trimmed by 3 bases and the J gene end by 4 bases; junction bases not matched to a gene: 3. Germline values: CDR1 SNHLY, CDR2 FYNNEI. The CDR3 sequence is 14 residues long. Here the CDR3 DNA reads TGTGCCAGCAGTGACCGGACAGGTAATCAGCCCCAGCATTTT. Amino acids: CASSDRTGNQPQHF.

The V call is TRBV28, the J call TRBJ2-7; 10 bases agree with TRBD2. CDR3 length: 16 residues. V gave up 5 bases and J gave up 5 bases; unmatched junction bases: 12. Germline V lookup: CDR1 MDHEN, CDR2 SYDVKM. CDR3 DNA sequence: TGTGCCAGCAGTCCTACCACTAGCGGGGACGTCAACGAGCAGTACTTC. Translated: CASSPTTSGDVNEQYF. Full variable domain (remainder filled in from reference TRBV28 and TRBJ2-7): DVKVTQSSRYLVKRTGEKVFLECVQDMDHENMFWYRQDPGLGLRLIYFSYDVKMKEKGDIPEGYSVSREKKERFSLILESASTNQTSMYLCASSPTTSGDVNEQYFGPGTRLTVT.

As DNA, the CDR3 is TGTGCCAGCAGTTCCTTGGCGGGAGCCAAAAACATTCAGTACTTC. It specifies CASSSLAGAKNIQYF. This chain uses TRBV6-9 with TRBJ2-4; a possible D gene is TRBD2 (5 bases). The CDR3 extends over 15 amino acids. Per germline, CDR1 MNHGY and CDR2 SVAAGI. The germline V and J ends were trimmed by 4 bases and 0 bases, with 10 bases remaining between them.

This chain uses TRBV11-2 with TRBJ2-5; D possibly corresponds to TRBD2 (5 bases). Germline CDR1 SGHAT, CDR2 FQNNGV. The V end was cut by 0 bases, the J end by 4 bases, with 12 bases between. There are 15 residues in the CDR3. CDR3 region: CASSLDRGKGETQYF. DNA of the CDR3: TGTGCCAGCAGCTTAGACCGGGGAAAGGGAGAGACCCAGTACTTC.

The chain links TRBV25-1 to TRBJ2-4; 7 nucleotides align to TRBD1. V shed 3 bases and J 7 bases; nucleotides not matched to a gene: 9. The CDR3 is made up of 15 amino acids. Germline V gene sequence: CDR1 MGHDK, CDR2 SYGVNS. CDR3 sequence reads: CASSDEGAIVNIQYF. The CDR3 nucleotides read TGTGCCAGCAGTGACGAGGGGGCAATAGTGAACATTCAGTACTTC.

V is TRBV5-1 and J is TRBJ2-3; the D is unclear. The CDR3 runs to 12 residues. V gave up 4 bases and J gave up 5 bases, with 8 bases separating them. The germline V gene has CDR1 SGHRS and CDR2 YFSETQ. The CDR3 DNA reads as TGCGCCAGCAGCCTAAACGGAGATACGCAGTATTTT. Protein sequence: CASSLNGDTQYF.

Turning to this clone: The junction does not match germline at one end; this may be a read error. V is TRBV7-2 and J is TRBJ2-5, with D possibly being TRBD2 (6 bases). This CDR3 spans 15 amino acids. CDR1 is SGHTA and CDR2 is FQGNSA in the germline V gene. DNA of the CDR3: TGTGCCAGCAGCTTCGCCGGGACTTCTAAAGAGGCCCAGTACTTC. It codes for CASSFAGTSKEAQYF.

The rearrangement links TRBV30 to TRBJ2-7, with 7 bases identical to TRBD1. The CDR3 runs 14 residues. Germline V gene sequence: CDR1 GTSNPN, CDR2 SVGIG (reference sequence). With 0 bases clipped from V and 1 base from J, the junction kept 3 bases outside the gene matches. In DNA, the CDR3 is TGTGCCTGGAGTGTAGGGGGCAGTTCCTACGAGCAGTACTTC. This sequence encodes CAWSVGGSSYEQYF.

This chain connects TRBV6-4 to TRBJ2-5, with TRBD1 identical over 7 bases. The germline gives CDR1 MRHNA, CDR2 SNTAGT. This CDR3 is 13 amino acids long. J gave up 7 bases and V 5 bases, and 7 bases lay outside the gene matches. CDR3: CASSSDRRGTQYF. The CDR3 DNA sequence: TGTGCCAGCAGTTCGGACAGGAGAGGGACCCAGTACTTC.

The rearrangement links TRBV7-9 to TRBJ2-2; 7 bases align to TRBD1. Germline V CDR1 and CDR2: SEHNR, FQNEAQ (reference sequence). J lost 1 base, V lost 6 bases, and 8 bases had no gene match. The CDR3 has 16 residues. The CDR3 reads CASRALTGQNTGELFF. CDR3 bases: TGTGCCAGCAGGGCGTTGACAGGGCAGAACACCGGGGAGCTGTTTTTT. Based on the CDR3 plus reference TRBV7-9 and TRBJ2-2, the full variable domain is DTGVSQNPRHKITKRGQNVTFRCDPISEHNRLYWYRQTLGQGPEFLTYFQNEAQLEKSRLLSDRFSAERPKGSFSTLEIQRTEQGDSAMYLCASRALTGQNTGELFFGEGSRLTVL.

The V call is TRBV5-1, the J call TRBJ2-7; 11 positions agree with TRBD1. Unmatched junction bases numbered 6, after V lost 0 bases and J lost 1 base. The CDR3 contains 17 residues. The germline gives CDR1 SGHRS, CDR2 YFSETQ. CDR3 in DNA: TGCGCCAGCAGCTTGGCCTACGGACAGGGGGCTTCCTACGAGCAGTACTTC. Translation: CASSLAYGQGASYEQYF.

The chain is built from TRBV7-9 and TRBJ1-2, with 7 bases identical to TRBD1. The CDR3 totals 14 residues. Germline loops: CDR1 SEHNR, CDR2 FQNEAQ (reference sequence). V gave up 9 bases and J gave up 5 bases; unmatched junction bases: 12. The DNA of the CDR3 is TGTGCCAGTACCAGGGACAGCACCACGTATGGCTACACCTTC. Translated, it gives CASTRDSTTYGYTF.

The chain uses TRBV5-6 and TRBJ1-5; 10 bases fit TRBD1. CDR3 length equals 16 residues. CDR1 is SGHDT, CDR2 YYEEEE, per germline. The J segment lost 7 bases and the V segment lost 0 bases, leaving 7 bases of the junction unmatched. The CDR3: CASSLAGQGGIQPQHF. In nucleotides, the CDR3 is TGTGCCAGCAGCTTGGCAGGACAGGGGGGAATCCAGCCCCAGCATTTT.

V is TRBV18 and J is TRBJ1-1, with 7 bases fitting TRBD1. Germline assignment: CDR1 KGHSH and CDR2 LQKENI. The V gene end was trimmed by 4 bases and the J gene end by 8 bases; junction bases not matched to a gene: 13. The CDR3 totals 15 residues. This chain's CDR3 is CASSLLNYGQEEAFF. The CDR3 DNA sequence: TGTGCCAGCTCACTACTCAACTATGGACAGGAAGAAGCTTTCTTT.

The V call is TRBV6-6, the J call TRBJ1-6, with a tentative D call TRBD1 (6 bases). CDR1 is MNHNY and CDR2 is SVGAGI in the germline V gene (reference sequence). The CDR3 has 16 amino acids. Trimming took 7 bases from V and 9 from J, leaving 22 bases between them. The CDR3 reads CASILGQRDMGSPLHF. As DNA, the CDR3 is TGTGCCAGCATTCTCGGGCAACGGGACATGGGTTCACCCCTCCACTTT.

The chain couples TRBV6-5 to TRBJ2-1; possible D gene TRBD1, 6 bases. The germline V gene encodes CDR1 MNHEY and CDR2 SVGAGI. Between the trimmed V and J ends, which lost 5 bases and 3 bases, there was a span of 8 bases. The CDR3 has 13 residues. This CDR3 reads CASSGTIYNEQFF. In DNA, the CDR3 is TGTGCCAGCAGTGGGACAATCTACAATGAGCAGTTCTTC.

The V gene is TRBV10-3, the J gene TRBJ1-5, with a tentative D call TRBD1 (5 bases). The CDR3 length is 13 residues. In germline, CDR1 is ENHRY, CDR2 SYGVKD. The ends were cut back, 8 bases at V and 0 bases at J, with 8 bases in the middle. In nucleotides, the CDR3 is TGTGCCATCCAAGGGGATAGCAATCAGCCCCAGCATTTT. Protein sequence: CAIQGDSNQPQHF.